These T cell receptor beta chains were read from a single sample in a study of immune characteristics of hereditary and idiopathic chronic pancreatitis. Assay used: immunoSEQ multiplex PCR; TCRdb lists only in-frame clones, some missing. The sample has about 6,000 clones, roughly 70% seen once. The sequenced sample was pancreas tissue with hereditary chronic pancreatitis. Source of these receptors: a human donor with chronic pancreatitis. CDR3s include the opening cysteine and the closing phenylalanine or tryptophan. D genes are given only for firm matches. For some rows the clone size is stated as once, few or many, or as a class when expanded; others skip it.

>TRBD2|NA|16|TRBV19|TRBJ2-1
CASSIVSGGVYNEQFF
TGTGCCAGTAGTATAGTTTCGGGGGGGGTCTACAATGAGCAGTTCTTC
>NA|few|16|TRBV6-5|TRBJ1-2
CASSYTTGLGNYGYTF
TGTGCCAGCAGTTACACCACAGGGTTGGGTAACTATGGCTACACCTTC
>NA|once|15|TRBV5-6|TRBJ1-2
CASRRFSTDNYGYTF
TGTGCCAGCAGGAGATTTTCGACCGATAACTATGGCTACACCTTC
>TRBD1|NA|14|TRBV28|TRBJ1-5
CASTKGGQGQPQHF
TGTGCCAGCACCAAAGGGGGACAGGGTCAGCCCCAGCATTTT
>TRBD1|NA|16|TRBV2|TRBJ1-5
CASSDGRTGGSQPQHF
TGTGCCAGCAGTGATGGAAGGACAGGGGGAAGTCAGCCCCAGCATTTT
>TRBD1|NA|15|TRBV6-2/TRBV6-3|TRBJ2-5
CASSYSMGQELAQYF
TGTGCCAGCAGTTACTCGATGGGACAGGAGTTGGCCCAGTACTTC
>NA|NA|13|TRBV6-5|TRBJ2-5
CASSYERRETQYF
TGTGCCAGCAGTTACGAGCGCCGGGAGACCCAGTACTTC
>NA|NA|15|TRBV6-6|TRBJ2-1
CASSYLDSSYNEQFF
TGTGCCAGCAGTTACTTGGACAGCTCCTACAATGAGCAGTTCTTC
>NA|NA|14|TRBV6-5|TRBJ2-3
CASKGGAFTDTQYF
TGTGCCAGCAAGGGCGGGGCCTTTACAGATACGCAGTATTTT
>TRBD1|NA|14|TRBV5-1|TRBJ1-2
CASSFMTGGDGYTF
TGCGCCAGCAGCTTTATGACAGGGGGTGATGGCTACACCTTC
>NA|NA|12|TRBV29-1|TRBJ2-2
CSVDSGTGELFF
TGCAGCGTCGACTCGGGCACCGGGGAGCTGTTTTTT
>TRBD1|NA|20|TRBV5-8|TRBJ2-1
CASSFRGGQGIRGVYNEQFF
TGTGCCAGCAGCTTTCGGGGGGGACAGGGGATTCGGGGCGTATACAATGAGCAGTTCTTC
>TRBD1|NA|14|TRBV6-5|TRBJ2-1
CASSYSRGPHEQFF
TGTGCCAGCAGTTACTCTAGGGGGCCTCATGAGCAGTTCTTC
>TRBD1|NA|15|TRBV10-3|TRBJ1-2
CAISEPQGGNYGYTF
TGTGCCATCAGTGAGCCACAGGGGGGCAACTATGGCTACACCTTC
>NA|NA|13|TRBV30|TRBJ1-1
CAWSESQNTEAFF
TGTGCCTGGAGTGAGTCGCAAAACACTGAAGCTTTCTTT
>NA|NA|15|TRBV4-1|TRBJ1-1
CASSHSGTGDTEAFF
TGCGCCAGCAGCCATTCCGGGACGGGGGACACTGAAGCTTTCTTT
>NA|NA|15|TRBV19|TRBJ1-2
CASSIGGLSNYGYTF
TGTGCCAGTAGCATCGGTGGTTTATCTAACTATGGCTACACCTTC
>NA|NA|14|TRBV9|TRBJ2-3
CASSGTGFTDTQYF
TGTGCCAGCAGCGGGACTGGATTCACAGATACGCAGTATTTT
>NA|NA|14|TRBV5-1|TRBJ2-3
CASSWDSYTDTQYF
TGCGCCAGCAGCTGGGACTCCTACACAGATACGCAGTATTTT
>TRBD1|large|15|TRBV24-1|TRBJ2-2
CATSRDRDYSGELFF
TGTGCCACCAGTAGGGACAGGGATTATTCCGGGGAGCTGTTTTTT
>TRBD2|NA|15|TRBV3-1/TRBV3-2|TRBJ2-1
CASSQDSSGGARQFF
TGTGCCAGCAGCCAAGATAGTAGCGGGGGGGCCAGGCAGTTCTTC
>TRBD1|few|14|TRBV6-4|TRBJ2-1
CASSDSQGANEQFF
TGTGCCAGCAGTGACTCACAGGGGGCGAATGAGCAGTTCTTC
>TRBD1|NA|14|TRBV6-5|TRBJ2-1
CASSYDRVAHEQFF
TGTGCCAGCAGTTATGACAGGGTTGCGCATGAGCAGTTCTTC
>NA|few|14|TRBV6-5|TRBJ1-3
CASSYSRGPIELYF
TGTGCCAGCAGTTACAGTCGTGGGCCTATCGAACTATATTTT
>NA|once|15|TRBV5-1|TRBJ1-2
CASSLVEGANYGYTF
TGCGCCAGCAGCTTGGTGGAGGGGGCTAACTATGGCTACACCTTC
>NA|NA|15|TRBV3-1/TRBV3-2|TRBJ2-5
CASSQDPGPRETQYF
TGTGCCAGCAGCCAAGATCCGGGCCCCAGAGAGACCCAGTACTTC
>NA|NA|16|TRBV6-4|TRBJ1-2
CASRKQGCTASDVGVF
TGTGCCAGCAGGAAACAGGGTTGTACGGCATCGGATGTTGGGGTCTTC
>TRBD1|once|16|TRBV25-1|TRBJ2-2
CASSGRTGGFAGELFF
TGTGCCAGCAGTGGACGGACAGGGGGATTTGCCGGGGAGCTGTTTTTT
>NA|NA|14|TRBV24-1|TRBJ2-1
CATSDLAVNDEQFF
TGTGCCACCAGTGATTTAGCGGTCAACGATGAGCAGTTCTTC
>NA|NA|19|TRBV21-1|TRBJ2-5
CASSKDPAPTSGGQETQYF
TGTGCCAGCAGCAAAGATCCCGCCCCGACTAGCGGGGGACAAGAGACCCAGTACTTC
>TRBD2|few|20|TRBV6-2/TRBV6-3|TRBJ2-1
CASSYEASGGELRSYNEQFF
TGTGCCAGCAGTTACGAAGCTAGCGGGGGGGAGCTCCGCTCCTACAATGAGCAGTTCTTC
>TRBD1|few|15|TRBV7-9|TRBJ2-1
CASSLGATGGNEQFF
TGTGCCAGCAGCTTAGGTGCGACAGGGGGTAATGAGCAGTTCTTC
>TRBD1|NA|14|TRBV6-5|TRBJ1-1
CASITTGGDTEAFF
TGTGCCAGCATTACGACAGGGGGGGACACTGAAGCTTTCTTT
>TRBD2|once|17|TRBV7-8|TRBJ2-1
CASSLRTSVEAYNEQFF
TGTGCCAGCAGCTTACGAACTAGCGTGGAAGCCTACAATGAGCAGTTCTTC
>TRBD1|NA|14|TRBV5-1|TRBJ1-2
CASSLVQGADGYTF
TGCGCCAGCAGCTTGGTCCAGGGGGCAGATGGCTACACCTTC
>NA|once|13|TRBV24-1|TRBJ1-1
CATSETGNTEAFF
TGTGCCACCAGTGAGACAGGGAACACTGAAGCTTTCTTT
>TRBD2|NA|15|TRBV2|TRBJ2-5
CASSEVAGGRETQYF
TGTGCCAGCAGTGAGGTAGCGGGGGGGCGGGAGACCCAGTACTTC
>TRBD1|once|14|TRBV7-6|TRBJ2-5
CASSQTGVGETQYF
TGTGCCAGCAGCCAGACAGGGGTCGGGGAGACCCAGTACTTC
>NA|NA|16|TRBV4-2|TRBJ2-7
CASSQDGAGLPREQYF
TGTGCCAGCAGCCAAGATGGGGCGGGACTTCCAAGAGAGCAGTACTTC
>NA|NA|14|TRBV27|TRBJ2-1
CASNLFGPYNEQFF
TGTGCCAGCAACCTTTTCGGGCCCTACAATGAGCAGTTCTTC
>NA|NA|13|TRBV11-3|TRBJ2-5
CASSLGAGETQYF
TGTGCCAGCAGCTTAGGTGCTGGGGAGACCCAGTACTTC
>NA|NA|15|TRBV6-4|TRBJ2-2
CASSDGGRDTGELFF
TGTGCCAGCAGTGACGGGGGGCGGGACACCGGGGAGCTGTTTTTT
>TRBD1|NA|14|TRBV6-5|TRBJ1-5
CASSLGQSDQPQHF
TGTGCCAGCAGCCTGGGACAGTCCGATCAGCCCCAGCATTTT
>NA|NA|17|TRBV4-3|TRBJ1-6
CASSQDYRSSYNSPLHF
TGCGCCAGCAGCCAAGATTACAGGAGCTCCTATAATTCACCCCTCCACTTT
>NA|NA|15|TRBV2|TRBJ2-2
CASSAVRTNTGELFF
TGTGCCAGCAGTGCCGTCAGAACGAACACCGGGGAGCTGTTTTTT
>TRBD2|NA|16|TRBV6-4|TRBJ2-3
CASSDSASGGADTQYF
TGTGCCAGCAGTGACTCGGCCAGCGGGGGGGCAGATACGCAGTATTTT
>NA|NA|15|TRBV13|TRBJ2-7
CASSQTDYGQYEQYF
TGTGCCAGCAGCCAAACAGATTATGGCCAATACGAGCAGTACTTC
>NA|NA|14|TRBV6-5|TRBJ1-2
CASSFRGAGYGYTF
TGTGCCAGCAGTTTTCGAGGGGCTGGCTATGGCTACACCTTC
>NA|NA|16|TRBV3-1/TRBV3-2|TRBJ2-3
CASSQDRQGGADTQYF
TGTGCCAGCAGCCAAGACCGGCAGGGGGGCGCAGATACGCAGTATTTT
>TRBD2|NA|16|TRBV2|TRBJ2-5
CASRASGGNLQETQYF
TGTGCCAGCCGGGCTAGCGGGGGGAACCTACAGGAGACCCAGTACTTC
>TRBD2|NA|13|TRBV6-5|TRBJ2-7
CASSYQRGHEQYF
TGTGCCAGCAGTTACCAGCGGGGGCACGAGCAGTACTTC